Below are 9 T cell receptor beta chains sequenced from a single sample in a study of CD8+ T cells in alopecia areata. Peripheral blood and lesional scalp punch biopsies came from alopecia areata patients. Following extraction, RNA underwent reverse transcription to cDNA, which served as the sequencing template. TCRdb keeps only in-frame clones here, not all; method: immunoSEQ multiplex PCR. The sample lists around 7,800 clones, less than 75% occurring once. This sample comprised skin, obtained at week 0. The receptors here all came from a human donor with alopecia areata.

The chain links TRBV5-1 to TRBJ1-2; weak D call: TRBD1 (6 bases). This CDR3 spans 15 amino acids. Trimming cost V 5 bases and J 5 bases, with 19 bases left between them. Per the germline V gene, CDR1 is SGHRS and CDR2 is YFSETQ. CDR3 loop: CASSPDAGAGYGYTF. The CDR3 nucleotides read TGCGCCAGCAGTCCGGATGCGGGGGCAGGATATGGCTACACCTTC.

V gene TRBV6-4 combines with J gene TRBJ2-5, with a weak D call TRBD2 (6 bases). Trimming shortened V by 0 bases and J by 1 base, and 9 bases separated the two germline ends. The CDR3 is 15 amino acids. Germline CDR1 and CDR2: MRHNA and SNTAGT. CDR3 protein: CASSDSSGPQETQYF. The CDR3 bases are TGTGCCAGCAGTGACTCGAGCGGGCCCCAAGAGACCCAGTACTTC.

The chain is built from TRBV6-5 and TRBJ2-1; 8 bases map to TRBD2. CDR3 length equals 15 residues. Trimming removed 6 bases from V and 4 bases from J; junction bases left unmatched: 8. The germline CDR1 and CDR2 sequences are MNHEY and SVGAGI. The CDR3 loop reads CASSSIAGPYNEQFF. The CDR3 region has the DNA TGTGCCAGCAGCTCCATAGCGGGGCCTTACAATGAGCAGTTCTTC.

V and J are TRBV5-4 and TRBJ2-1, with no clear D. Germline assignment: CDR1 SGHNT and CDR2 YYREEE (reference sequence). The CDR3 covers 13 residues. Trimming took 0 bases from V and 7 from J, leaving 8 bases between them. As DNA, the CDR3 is TGTGCCAGCAGCTTGGCTAGACTTAATGAGCAGTTCTTC. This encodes CASSLARLNEQFF.

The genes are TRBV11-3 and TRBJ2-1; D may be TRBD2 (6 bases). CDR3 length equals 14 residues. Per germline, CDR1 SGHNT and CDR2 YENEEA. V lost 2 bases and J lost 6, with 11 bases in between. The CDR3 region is CASSLTAGSNEQFF. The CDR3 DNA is TGTGCCAGCAGCTTAACGGCGGGGTCCAATGAGCAGTTCTTC.

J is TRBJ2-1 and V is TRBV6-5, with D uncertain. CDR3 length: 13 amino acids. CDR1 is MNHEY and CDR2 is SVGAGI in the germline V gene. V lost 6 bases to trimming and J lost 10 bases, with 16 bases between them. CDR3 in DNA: TGTGCCAGCAGCCCCACCCGGGCGAGGGAGCAGTTCTTC. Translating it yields CASSPTRAREQFF.

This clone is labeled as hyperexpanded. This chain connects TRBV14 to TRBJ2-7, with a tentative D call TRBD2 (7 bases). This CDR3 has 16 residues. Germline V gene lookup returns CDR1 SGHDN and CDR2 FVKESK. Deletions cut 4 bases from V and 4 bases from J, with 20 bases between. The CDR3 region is CASSPLVGGARYEQYF. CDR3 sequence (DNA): TGTGCCAGCAGCCCCCTAGTTGGGGGGGCAAGATACGAGCAGTACTTC.

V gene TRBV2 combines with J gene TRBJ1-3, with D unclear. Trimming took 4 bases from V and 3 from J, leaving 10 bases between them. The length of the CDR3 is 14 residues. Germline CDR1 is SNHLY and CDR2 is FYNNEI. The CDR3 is CASSGRAIGNTIYF. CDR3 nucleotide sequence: TGTGCCAGCAGTGGAAGGGCAATTGGAAACACCATATATTTT.

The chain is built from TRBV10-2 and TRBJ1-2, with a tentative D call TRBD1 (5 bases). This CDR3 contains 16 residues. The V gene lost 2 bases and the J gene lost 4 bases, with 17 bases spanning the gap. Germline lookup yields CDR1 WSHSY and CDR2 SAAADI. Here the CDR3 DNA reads TGCGCCAGCAGTGAGAGGTTTAGACAGCCAGCCTATGGCTACACCTTC. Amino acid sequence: CASSERFRQPAYGYTF.